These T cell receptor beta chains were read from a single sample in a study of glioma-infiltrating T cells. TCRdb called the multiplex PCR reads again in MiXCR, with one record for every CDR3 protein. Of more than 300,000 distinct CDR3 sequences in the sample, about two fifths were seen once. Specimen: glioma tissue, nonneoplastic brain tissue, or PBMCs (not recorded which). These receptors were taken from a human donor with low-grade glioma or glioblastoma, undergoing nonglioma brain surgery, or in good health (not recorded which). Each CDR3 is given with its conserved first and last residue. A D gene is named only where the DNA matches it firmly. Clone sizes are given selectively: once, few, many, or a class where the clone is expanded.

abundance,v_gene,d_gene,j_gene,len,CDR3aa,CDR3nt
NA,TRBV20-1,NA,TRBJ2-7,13,CSASGSVGNEQYF,TGCAGTGCTAGCGGGAGCGTCGGGAACGAGCAGTACTTC
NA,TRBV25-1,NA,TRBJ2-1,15,CASSDLRGSKDEQFF,TGTGCCAGCAGTGACTTGAGAGGTAGTAAGGATGAGCAGTTCTTC
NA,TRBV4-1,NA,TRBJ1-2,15,CASSQDPDGKRGYTF,TGCGCCAGCAGCCAAGACCCGGACGGGAAGAGAGGCTACACCTTC
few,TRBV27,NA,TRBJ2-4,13,CASSSPREAVQYF,TGTGCCAGCAGTTCTCCCCGCGAGGCAGTTCAGTACTTC
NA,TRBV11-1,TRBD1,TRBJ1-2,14,CASSGQVSNYGYTF,TGTGCCAGCAGCGGACAGGTTTCTAACTATGGCTACACCTTC
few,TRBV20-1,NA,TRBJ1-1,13,CSARAEADTEAFF,TGCAGTGCTAGAGCCGAGGCGGACACTGAAGCTTTCTTT
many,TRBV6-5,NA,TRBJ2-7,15,CASSYVRAGSSEQYF,TGTGCCAGCAGTTACGTCAGGGCAGGCAGCTCCGAGCAGTACTTC
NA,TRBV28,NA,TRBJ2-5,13,CATNRSFRETQYF,TGTGCCACCAACAGGTCCTTTAGAGAGACCCAGTACTTC
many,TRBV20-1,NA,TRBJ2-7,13,CSARDRSVDEQYF,TGCAGTGCTCGGGACCGTAGCGTCGACGAGCAGTACTTC
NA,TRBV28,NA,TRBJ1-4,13,CVSNREFSEKLFF,TGTGTTAGCAATCGGGAATTTAGTGAAAAACTGTTTTTT
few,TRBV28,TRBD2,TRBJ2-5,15,CASSLSSGRPWAQYF,TGTGCCAGCAGTTTATCCAGCGGGAGGCCCTGGGCCCAGTACTTC
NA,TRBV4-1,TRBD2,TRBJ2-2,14,CASSQLAGSGELFF,TGCGCCAGCAGCCAACTAGCGGGCTCCGGGGAGCTGTTTTTT
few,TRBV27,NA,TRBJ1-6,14,CASWAGSYNSPLHF,TGTGCCAGCTGGGCCGGCTCCTATAATTCACCCCTCCACTTT
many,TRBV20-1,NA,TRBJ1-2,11,CSVRVGDGYTF,TGCAGTGTCCGGGTGGGGGATGGCTACACCTTC
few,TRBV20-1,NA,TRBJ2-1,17,CSAEGERAVPKSNEQFF,TGCAGTGCTGAGGGGGAGAGGGCGGTCCCGAAAAGCAATGAGCAGTTCTTC
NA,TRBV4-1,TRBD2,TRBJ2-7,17,CASSQEGGTSGSYGQYF,TGCGCCAGCAGCCAAGAGGGCGGGACTAGCGGCTCCTACGGGCAGTACTTC
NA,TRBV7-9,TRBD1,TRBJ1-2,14,CASGHETGTYGYTF,TGTGCCAGCGGCCATGAGACAGGGACCTATGGCTACACCTTC
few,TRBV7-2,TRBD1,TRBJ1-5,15,CASSLRTGTGQPQHF,TGTGCCAGCAGCCTAAGGACAGGGACGGGTCAGCCCCAGCATTTT
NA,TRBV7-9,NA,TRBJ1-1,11,CASSLLAEAFF,TGTGCCAGCAGCTTACTTGCCGAAGCTTTCTTT
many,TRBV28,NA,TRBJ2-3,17,CASSSSWGRENTDTQYF,TGTGCCAGCAGCTCTTCCTGGGGCAGAGAAAACACAGATACGCAGTATTTT
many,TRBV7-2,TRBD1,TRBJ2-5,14,CASSQYRGQETQYF,TGTGCCAGCAGCCAATACAGGGGGCAAGAGACCCAGTACTTC
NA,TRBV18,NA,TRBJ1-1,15,CASSPLLRGLTEAFF,TGTGCCAGCTCACCACTCTTAAGGGGTTTAACTGAAGCTTTCTTT
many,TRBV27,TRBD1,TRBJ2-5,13,CASSSRQGETQYF,TGTGCCAGCAGTTCCCGACAGGGTGAGACCCAGTACTTC
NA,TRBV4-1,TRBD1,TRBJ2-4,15,CASSQVQGPGNIQYF,TGCGCCAGCAGCCAAGTACAGGGGCCGGGAAACATTCAGTACTTC
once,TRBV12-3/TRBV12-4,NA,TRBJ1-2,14,CASSPIRVDYGYTF,TGTGCCAGCAGCCCCATCAGGGTTGACTATGGCTACACCTTC
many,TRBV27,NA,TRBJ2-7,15,CASSPSTVLGYEQYF,TGTGCCAGCAGTCCATCGACAGTCCTCGGGTACGAGCAGTACTTC
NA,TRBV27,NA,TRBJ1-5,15,CASSTNSGFTKPQHF,TGTGCCAGCAGTACAAACTCCGGATTCACTAAGCCCCAGCATTTT
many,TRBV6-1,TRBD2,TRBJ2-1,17,CASSDIPGTSGYNEQFF,TGTGCCAGCAGTGATATCCCTGGGACTAGTGGATACAATGAGCAGTTCTTC
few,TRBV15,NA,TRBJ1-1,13,CATSSRSNTEAFF,TGTGCCACCAGCTCAAGGTCGAACACTGAAGCTTTCTTT
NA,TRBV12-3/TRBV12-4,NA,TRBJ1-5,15,CASSLTGLGNQPQHF,TGTGCCAGCAGCCTAACAGGGTTGGGCAATCAGCCCCAGCATTTT
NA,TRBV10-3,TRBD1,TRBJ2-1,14,CAISERTGLGEQFF,TGTGCCATCAGTGAGAGGACAGGGTTGGGTGAGCAGTTCTTC
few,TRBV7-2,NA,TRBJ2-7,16,CASSLAVREGRYEQYF,TGTGCCAGCAGCTTAGCGGTCAGGGAAGGCAGGTACGAGCAGTACTTC
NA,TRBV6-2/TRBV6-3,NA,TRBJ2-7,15,CASSSRDVNWYEQYF,TGTGCCAGCAGTTCCCGGGACGTAAATTGGTACGAGCAGTACTTC
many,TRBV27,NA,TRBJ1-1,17,CASSLWGGTFVNTEAFF,TGTGCCAGCAGTCTCTGGGGGGGGACATTTGTGAACACTGAAGCTTTCTTT
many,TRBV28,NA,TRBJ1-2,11,CASSFGPTENF,TGTGCCAGCAGTTTCGGACCCACGGAGAACTTC
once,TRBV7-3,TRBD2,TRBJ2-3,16,CASSPGLAGNTYTQYF,TGTGCCAGCAGCCCCGGACTAGCGGGAAACACATATACGCAGTATTTT
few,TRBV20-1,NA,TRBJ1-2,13,CSARSGVDDGYTF,TGCAGTGCTAGATCCGGGGTTGATGATGGCTACACCTTC